The entry that follows covers one T cell receptor (beta chain) sequence. What it binds is unknown. Treg sorting used a CD4+CD25+CD127-/low gate. Semi-nested PCR with Nested Universal Primer A followed constant-region reverse priming of full-length variable regions. In TCRdb, the 5' RACE reads were re-called with MiXCR into one record per CDR3 protein. The table records more than 55,000 distinct CDR3 sequences, less than 25% of them present only once. General study results and limits: In terms of TCR gene usage, tumor memory CD4+ T cells clustered together with blood and lymph node memory CD4+ cells, as well as with lymph node naive CD4+ cells. Tumor Treg TCRs overlapped most with tumor naive CD4+ cells. Larger-cohort validation covered only one TCR beta V-J rearrangement.

The V gene lost 2 bases and the J gene lost 4 bases, with 15 bases spanning the gap. The CDR3 has 15 residues. Per germline, CDR1 KGHSH and CDR2 LQKENI. The sequenced sample was tumor-infiltrating Tregs sorted from the breast tumor. The origin of this receptor is a female donor with breast cancer. This chain links TRBV18 with TRBJ2-7; the D is unclear. In nucleotides, the CDR3 is TGTGCCAGCTCACCAAATGAAAAACACCGGTACGAGCAGTACTTC. It is translated as CASSPNEKHRYEQYF.